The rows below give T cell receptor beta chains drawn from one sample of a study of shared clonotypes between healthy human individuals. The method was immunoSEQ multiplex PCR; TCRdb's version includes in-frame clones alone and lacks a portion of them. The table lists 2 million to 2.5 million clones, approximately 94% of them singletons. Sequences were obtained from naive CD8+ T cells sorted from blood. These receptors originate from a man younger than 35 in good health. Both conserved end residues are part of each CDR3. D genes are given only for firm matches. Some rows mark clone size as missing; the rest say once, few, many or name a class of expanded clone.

CASSPGTLLYEQYF,TGTGCCAGCAGTCCCGGGACTCTGCTCTACGAGCAGTACTTC,NA,TRBV6-5,NA,TRBJ2-7
CSVEGGTSSYNEQFF,TGCAGCGTTGAAGGGGGGACTAGCTCCTACAATGAGCAGTTCTTC,NA,TRBV29-1,TRBD2,TRBJ2-1
CATIRGTGELFF,TGTGCCACCATACGGGGCACCGGGGAGCTGTTTTTT,NA,TRBV30,NA,TRBJ2-2
CASSLLREQDEQYF,TGTGCCAGCAGCTTGCTACGGGAGCAGGACGAGCAGTACTTC,NA,TRBV7-9,NA,TRBJ2-7
CASSDHWSSYEQYF,TGTGCCAGCAGTGACCACTGGAGCTCCTACGAGCAGTACTTC,NA,TRBV6-4,NA,TRBJ2-7
CASSQGVNPGSRYEQYF,TGCGCCAGCAGCCAAGGGGTTAATCCTGGCAGCCGATACGAGCAGTACTTC,NA,TRBV4-1,NA,TRBJ2-7
CASSPGTSGSYEQYF,TGTGCCAGCAGCCCGGGGACTAGCGGCTCCTACGAGCAGTACTTC,NA,TRBV7-8,TRBD2,TRBJ2-7
CASSVQDTYNEQFF,TGTGCCAGCAGTGTCCAGGATACTTACAATGAGCAGTTCTTC,NA,TRBV6-1,NA,TRBJ2-1
CASSGTGVYEQYF,TGTGCCAGTTCCGGGACAGGGGTCTACGAGCAGTACTTC,NA,TRBV5-6,TRBD1,TRBJ2-7
CASSPQAGLERNQPQHF,TGTGCCAGTAGTCCCCAGGCGGGATTAGAGAGGAATCAGCCCCAGCATTTT,NA,TRBV19,NA,TRBJ1-5
CASSLPLRGKAFF,TGTGCCAGCAGCTTACCTTTGAGGGGGAAGGCTTTCTTT,NA,TRBV7-9,NA,TRBJ1-1
CASSSRGQGIF,TGTGCCAGCAGTTCTAGAGGACAGGGCATCTTC,NA,TRBV28,TRBD1,TRBJ2-1
CASSAQGYEQYF,TGTGCCAGCAGCGCCCAGGGCTACGAGCAGTACTTC,few,TRBV9,NA,TRBJ2-7
CASSSRRNTGELFF,TGTGCCAGCAGCTCCCGGAGGAACACCGGGGAGCTGTTTTTT,NA,TRBV7-2,NA,TRBJ2-2
CASRTGNAGANVLTF,TGTGCCAGCAGAACAGGTAATGCTGGGGCCAACGTCCTGACTTTC,NA,TRBV27,NA,TRBJ2-6
CASSLAGGYEQYF,TGTGCCAGTTCGCTAGCGGGAGGATACGAGCAGTACTTC,NA,TRBV6-5,TRBD2,TRBJ2-7
CASSTQGYEQYF,TGTGCCAGTAGTACACAGGGCTATGAGCAGTACTTC,NA,TRBV19,NA,TRBJ2-7
CASSLILAGGGEQFF,TGTGCCAGCAGCTTAATACTAGCGGGAGGCGGTGAGCAGTTCTTC,NA,TRBV7-8,TRBD2,TRBJ2-1
CAWMGTPGPNYGYTF,TGTGCCTGGATGGGGACCCCCGGTCCTAACTATGGCTACACCTTC,NA,TRBV30,NA,TRBJ1-2
CAWDAETEAFF,TGTGCCTGGGACGCCGAAACTGAAGCTTTCTTT,NA,TRBV30,NA,TRBJ1-1
CASSEVDRGGNQPQHF,TGCGCCAGCAGTGAGGTAGACAGGGGCGGGAATCAGCCCCAGCATTTT,NA,TRBV10-2,TRBD1,TRBJ1-5
CASRVPLYNEQFF,TGTGCCAGCCGTGTACCTCTCTACAATGAGCAGTTCTTC,NA,TRBV11-2,NA,TRBJ2-1